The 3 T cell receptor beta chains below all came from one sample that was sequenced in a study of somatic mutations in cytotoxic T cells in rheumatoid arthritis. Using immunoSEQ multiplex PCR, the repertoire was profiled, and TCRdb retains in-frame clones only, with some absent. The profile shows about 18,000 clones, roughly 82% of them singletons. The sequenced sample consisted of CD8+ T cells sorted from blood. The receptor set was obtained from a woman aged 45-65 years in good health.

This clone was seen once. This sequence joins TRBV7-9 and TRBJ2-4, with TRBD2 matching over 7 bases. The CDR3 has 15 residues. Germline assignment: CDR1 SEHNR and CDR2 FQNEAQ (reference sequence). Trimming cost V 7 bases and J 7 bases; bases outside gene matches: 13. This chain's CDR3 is CASTPVGRGRNIQYF. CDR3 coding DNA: TGTGCCAGCACCCCAGTAGGGAGGGGACGGAACATTCAGTACTTC.

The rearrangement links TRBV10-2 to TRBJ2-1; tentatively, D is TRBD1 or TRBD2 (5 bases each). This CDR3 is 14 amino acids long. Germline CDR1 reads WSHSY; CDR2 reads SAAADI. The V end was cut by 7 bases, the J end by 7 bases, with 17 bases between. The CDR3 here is CASTLGTGRNEQFF. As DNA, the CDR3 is TGCGCCAGCACACTCGGGACGGGACGGAATGAGCAGTTCTTC.

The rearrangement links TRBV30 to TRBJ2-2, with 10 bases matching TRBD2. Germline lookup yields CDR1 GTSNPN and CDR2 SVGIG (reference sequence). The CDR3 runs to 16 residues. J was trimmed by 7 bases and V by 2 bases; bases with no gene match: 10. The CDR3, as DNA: TGTGCCTGGAGTCGCCGGCTAGCGGGAGCTCTCGGGGAGCTGTTTTTT. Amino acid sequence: CAWSRRLAGALGELFF.